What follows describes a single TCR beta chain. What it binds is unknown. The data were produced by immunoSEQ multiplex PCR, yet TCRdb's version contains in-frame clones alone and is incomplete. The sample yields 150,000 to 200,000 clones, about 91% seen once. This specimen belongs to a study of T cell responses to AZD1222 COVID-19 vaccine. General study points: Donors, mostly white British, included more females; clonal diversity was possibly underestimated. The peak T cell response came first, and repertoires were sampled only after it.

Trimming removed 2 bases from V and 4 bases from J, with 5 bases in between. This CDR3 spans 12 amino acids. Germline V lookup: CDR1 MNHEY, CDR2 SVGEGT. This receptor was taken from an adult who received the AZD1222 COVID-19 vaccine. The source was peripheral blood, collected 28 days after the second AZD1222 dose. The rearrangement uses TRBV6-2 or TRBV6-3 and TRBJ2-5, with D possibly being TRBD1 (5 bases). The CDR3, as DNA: TGTGCCAGCAGTTACGGGGCAGAGACCCAGTACTTC. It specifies CASSYGAETQYF.